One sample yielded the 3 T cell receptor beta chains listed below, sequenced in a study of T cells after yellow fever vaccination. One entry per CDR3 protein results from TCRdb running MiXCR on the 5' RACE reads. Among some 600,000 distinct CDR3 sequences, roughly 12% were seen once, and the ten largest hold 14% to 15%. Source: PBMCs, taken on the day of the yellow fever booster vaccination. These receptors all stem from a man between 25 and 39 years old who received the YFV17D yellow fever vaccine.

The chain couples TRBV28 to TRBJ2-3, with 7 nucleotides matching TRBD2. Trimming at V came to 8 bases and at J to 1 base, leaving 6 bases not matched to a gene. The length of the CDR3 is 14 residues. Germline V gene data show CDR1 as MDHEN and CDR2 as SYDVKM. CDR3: CASEPAGGTDTQYF. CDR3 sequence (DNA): TGTGCCAGCGAACCGGCGGGGGGCACAGATACGCAGTATTTT.

CDR3 in amino acids: CASRKPGLAHTGELFF. CDR3 bases: TGTGCCAGCAGAAAGCCGGGACTAGCGCACACCGGGGAGCTGTTTTTT. This chain uses TRBV27 with TRBJ2-2; 10 bases align to TRBD2. The CDR3 consists of 16 residues. Germline CDR1 MNHEY, CDR2 SMNVEV (reference sequence). With 6 bases clipped from V and 3 bases from J, the junction kept 7 bases outside the gene matches.

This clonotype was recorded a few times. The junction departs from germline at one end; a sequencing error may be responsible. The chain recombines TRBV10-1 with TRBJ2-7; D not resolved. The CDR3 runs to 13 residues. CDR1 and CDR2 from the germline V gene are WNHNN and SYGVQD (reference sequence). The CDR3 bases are TGTGCCAGCAGTGAACGGGTAACCTACGAGCAGTACTTC. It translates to CASSERVTYEQYF.